Included here is one TCR beta chain sequence, with context. This sample was taken from a study of blood T cell repertoires in COVID-19. Study details: Some COVID-19 samples were acute and others convalescent; all came from the United States, Italy and Spain. T cells, B-cell-depleted T cells, or PBMCs supplied cDNA or gDNA.

Profiled with immunoSEQ multiplex PCR; TCRdb holds only in-frame clones, not every one. This table has roughly 300,000 clones, about 87% appearing once. This CDR3 has 14 amino acids. V gave up 4 bases and J gave up 1 base, with 11 bases separating them. Germline V gene data show CDR1 as SGDLS and CDR2 as YYNGEE. The source material was peripheral blood. The V gene is TRBV9, the J gene TRBJ2-5, with D possibly being TRBD2 (6 bases). This receptor was taken from a woman between 50 and 59 years old who had recovered from COVID-19. This CDR3 reads CASSRSGTQETQYF. The CDR3 DNA reads as TGTGCCAGCAGCCGTAGCGGAACCCAAGAGACCCAGTACTTC. Based on the CDR3 plus reference TRBV9 and TRBJ2-5, the full variable domain is DSGVTQTPKHLITATGQRVTLRCSPRSGDLSVYWYQQSLDQGLQFLIQYYNGEERAKGNILERFSAQQFPDLHSELNLSSLELGDSALYFCASSRSGTQETQYFGPGTRLLVL.